This T cell receptor beta chain was sequenced in a study of T cell changes during pregnancy in multiple sclerosis. Assay used: immunoSEQ multiplex PCR; TCRdb lists only in-frame clones, some missing. The sample yields 70,000 to 95,000 clones, about 94% seen once. The CDR3 length is 13 residues. Trimming removed 1 base at V and 5 bases at J, with 8 bases between. Germline lookup yields CDR1 SNHLY and CDR2 FYNNEI. The material was peripheral blood, obtained after pregnancy. This TCR came from a female donor in good health, enrolled as a control in a pregnancy study. This sequence joins TRBV2 and TRBJ2-5, with D uncertain. The CDR3 bases are TGTGCCAGCAGTGAAGACTCATCGGAGACCCAGTACTTC. Amino acid sequence: CASSEDSSETQYF.